These T cell receptor beta chains were read from a single sample in a study of shared clonotypes between healthy human individuals. Assay used: immunoSEQ multiplex PCR; TCRdb lists only in-frame clones, some missing. The data contain 2 million or so clones, approximately 95% of them singletons. Sequencing was done on a sample of naive CD4+ T cells sorted from blood. The receptors were sampled from a man aged 18 to 30 in good health. CDR3s include the opening cysteine and the closing phenylalanine or tryptophan. A D gene is named only where the DNA matches it firmly. Size is stated for part of the rows, as once, few or many counts, or as a class when the clone is expanded.

j_call: TRBJ1-1
v_call: TRBV5-8
d_call: -
clone_size: -
cdr3_nt: TGTGCCAGCAGCTTTGACAGAATGAACACTGAAGCTTTCTTT
cdr3_aa: CASSFDRMNTEAFF

j_call: TRBJ2-3
v_call: TRBV18
d_call: TRBD2
clone_size: -
cdr3_nt: TGTGCCAGCTCGCCCAGACTAGCGGGGGGCTCTAGCACAGATACGCAGTATTTT
cdr3_aa: CASSPRLAGGSSTDTQYF

j_call: TRBJ2-6
v_call: TRBV21-1
d_call: -
clone_size: -
cdr3_nt: TGTGCCAGCAGCACGGGGGACTGTGGGGCCAACGTCCTGACTTTC
cdr3_aa: CASSTGDCGANVLTF

j_call: TRBJ2-1
v_call: TRBV6-6
d_call: TRBD2
clone_size: -
cdr3_nt: TGTGCCAGCAGTTTCGCTAGCGGGGCTTACAATGAGCAGTTCTTC
cdr3_aa: CASSFASGAYNEQFF

j_call: TRBJ1-1
v_call: TRBV5-1
d_call: TRBD1
clone_size: -
cdr3_nt: TGCGCCAGCAGCAGAAATCAGGGGGGAAACACTGAAGCTTTCTTT
cdr3_aa: CASSRNQGGNTEAFF

j_call: TRBJ2-1
v_call: TRBV5-4
d_call: TRBD2
clone_size: -
cdr3_nt: TGTGCCAGCAGTTCACAGACTAGCGCGTCCTACAATGAGCAGTTCTTC
cdr3_aa: CASSSQTSASYNEQFF

j_call: TRBJ2-2
v_call: TRBV28
d_call: TRBD1
clone_size: -
cdr3_nt: TGTGCCAGCAGTTTAACGGACAGGGGGCGTACCGGGGAGCTGTTTTTT
cdr3_aa: CASSLTDRGRTGELFF

j_call: TRBJ1-2
v_call: TRBV6-5
d_call: -
clone_size: few
cdr3_nt: TGTGCCAGCAGTTACTCGAGACGGTTAGGCTACACCTTC
cdr3_aa: CASSYSRRLGYTF

j_call: TRBJ1-6
v_call: TRBV6-5
d_call: TRBD1
clone_size: -
cdr3_nt: TGTGCCACCTCCCGACAGGGGCTAGATTCACCCCTCCACTTT
cdr3_aa: CATSRQGLDSPLHF

j_call: TRBJ2-7
v_call: TRBV6-6
d_call: -
clone_size: -
cdr3_nt: TGTGCCAGCAGTCAAAGCTCCTACGAGCAGTACTTC
cdr3_aa: CASSQSSYEQYF

j_call: TRBJ2-7
v_call: TRBV5-4
d_call: -
clone_size: -
cdr3_nt: TGTGCCAGCAGCTCTGGGATAACCACCTACGAGCAGTACTTC
cdr3_aa: CASSSGITTYEQYF

j_call: TRBJ2-5
v_call: TRBV5-1
d_call: TRBD2
clone_size: -
cdr3_nt: TGCGCCAGCAGCTTGAGGGAGGGGTCGGGAGAGACCCAGTACTTC
cdr3_aa: CASSLREGSGETQYF

j_call: TRBJ2-3
v_call: TRBV7-9
d_call: -
clone_size: -
cdr3_nt: TGTGCCAGCAGCCCTCTCAATATCCGGGCCAATGGTCCAGATACGCAGTATTTT
cdr3_aa: CASSPLNIRANGPDTQYF

j_call: TRBJ2-7
v_call: TRBV25-1
d_call: -
clone_size: -
cdr3_nt: TGTGCCAGCAGGAGGACTTGGGGGAGCTCCTACGAGCAGTACTTC
cdr3_aa: CASRRTWGSSYEQYF

j_call: TRBJ2-3
v_call: TRBV11-2
d_call: -
clone_size: few
cdr3_nt: TGTGCCAGCAGCCCAAGTGAAAATACGCAGTATTTT
cdr3_aa: CASSPSENTQYF

j_call: TRBJ1-1
v_call: TRBV2
d_call: -
clone_size: -
cdr3_nt: TGTGCCAGCAGTGTCCGGCTCCGTTACGGGTACACTGAAGCTTTCTTT
cdr3_aa: CASSVRLRYGYTEAFF

j_call: TRBJ2-7
v_call: TRBV27
d_call: TRBD1
clone_size: -
cdr3_nt: TGTGCCAGCAGTTTATCGGGACAGGGGGCGCGCTACGAGCAGTACTTC
cdr3_aa: CASSLSGQGARYEQYF

j_call: TRBJ1-1
v_call: TRBV6-5
d_call: -
clone_size: -
cdr3_nt: TGTGCCAGCAGCATAACAGGAGGCGAAGCTTTCTTT
cdr3_aa: CASSITGGEAFF

j_call: TRBJ2-1
v_call: TRBV7-3
d_call: TRBD2
clone_size: -
cdr3_nt: TGTGCCAGCAGCTTAGGGACTAGCGGGGTAAATGAGCAGTTCTTC
cdr3_aa: CASSLGTSGVNEQFF

j_call: TRBJ2-7
v_call: TRBV5-4
d_call: TRBD1
clone_size: -
cdr3_nt: TGTGCCAGCAGCTCAGATGGGACAGACTTTCGCCTCTACGAGCAGTACTTC
cdr3_aa: CASSSDGTDFRLYEQYF